Below are 27 T cell receptor beta chains sequenced from a single sample in a study of T cells in women clearing cervical HPV infection. Here immunoSEQ multiplex PCR was the method, and the copy in TCRdb shows in-frame clones only, minus some. The sample's table shows fewer than 35,000 clones. The sample taken for sequencing was blood buffy coat. Receptors originate from a woman aged 18-70 years with a cervical HPV16 infection that either progressed to CIN3+ or cleared (not recorded which).

Concerning this clone: The CDR3 end lies 3 residues beyond the end of the read and is filled in from the germline J gene. V is TRBV19 and J is TRBJ2-2; D might be TRBD2 (6 bases). Between the trimmed V and J ends, which lost 0 bases and 6 bases, there was a span of 11 bases. The CDR3 runs to 15 residues. Germline assignment: CDR1 LNHDA and CDR2 SQIVND (reference sequence). CDR3 protein: CASSIDIWGAGELFF. Partial CDR3 DNA: TGTGCCAGTAGTATAGATATTTGGGGGGCCGGGGAG. The variable domain in full, with the rest retrieved from reference TRBV19 and TRBJ2-2, is DGGITQSPKYLFRKEGQNVTLSCEQNLNHDAMYWYRQDPGQGLRLIYYSQIVNDFQKGDIAEGYSVSREKKESFPLTVTSAQKNPTAFYLCASSIDIWGAGELFFGEGSRLTVL.

Regarding this clone: The CDR3 extends 3 residues past the end of the read, so its final part is completed from the germline J gene. V is TRBV20-1 and J is TRBJ2-1; TRBD2 matches at 7 bases. Per germline, CDR1 DFQATT and CDR2 SNEGSKA (reference sequence). V dropped 3 bases and J dropped 7; count of bases not matched to a gene: 0. This CDR3 comprises 11 residues. The CDR3 is CSARGGNEQFF. CDR3 DNA, as far as it was read: TGCAGTGCTAGGGGGGGGAATGAG.

Points on this clone: The read ends 3 residues early relative to the CDR3; the germline J gene fills the gap. This chain joins TRBV5-1 and TRBJ2-3; the D call may be TRBD1 or TRBD2 (7 bases each). The CDR3 loop spans 15 amino acids. CDR1 SGHRS and CDR2 YFSETQ come from the germline V gene. Here the CDR3 reads CASSLERQGGETQYF. CDR3 DNA (partial): TGCGCCAGCAGCCTCGAACGACAGGGAGGGGAGACG.

Notes on this clone: The DNA ends 3 residues before the CDR3 does, and the rest of the CDR3 is filled in from the germline J gene. The rearrangement uses TRBV5-4 and TRBJ1-2, with a tentative D call TRBD1 (6 bases). The CDR3 contains 12 residues. The germline V gene has CDR1 SGHNT and CDR2 YYREEE (reference sequence). The CDR3 sequence is CASSFGTSDYTF. The CDR3 DNA, read in part, is TGTGCCAGCAGCTTTGGGACAAGCGAC.

The covered CDR3 bases are TGTGCCTGGAGGTCAACCCGACAGGGGCAATTTTATGGC. Encoded protein: CAWRSTRQGQFYG. The full CDR3 protein is CAWRSTRQGQFYGYTF. V is TRBV30 and J is TRBJ1-2, with 8 nucleotides matching TRBD1. The CDR3 end lies 3 residues beyond the end of the read and is filled in from the germline J gene. CDR1 and CDR2 (germline): GTSNPN, SVGIG (reference sequence). V shed 3 bases, J shed 5 bases, and the junction held 14 bases outside the gene matches. This CDR3 has 16 residues.

About this clone itself: The missing CDR3 end, 3 residues past where the read stops, is filled in from the germline J gene. The chain links TRBV12-3 or TRBV12-4 to TRBJ2-2; 10 bases are a match to TRBD2. The CDR3 has 15 residues. The V segment lost 3 bases and the J segment 7 bases; nucleotides outside the gene matches: 5. CDR3 DNA, as far as it was read: TGTGCCAGCAGTTTGCAAGCGGGGGGGTTCGGGGAG. Protein: CASSLQAGGFGE. From start to end, the CDR3 is CASSLQAGGFGELFF.

Notes on this clone: The CDR3 extends 3 residues past the end of the read, so its final part is completed from the germline J gene. This chain uses TRBV7-9 with TRBJ2-7; no clear D. Per germline, CDR1 SEHNR and CDR2 FQNEAQ (reference sequence). CDR3 length: 13 amino acids. V lost 5 bases and J 3 bases, leaving 11 bases between the germline ends. The covered CDR3 bases are TGTGCCAGCAGCACCGGGTGGAACTACGAG. Translated: CASSTGWNYE. The whole CDR3 sequence is CASSTGWNYEQYF.

A word on this clone: The CDR3 end lies 3 residues beyond the end of the read and is filled in from the germline J gene. The chain uses TRBV7-9 and TRBJ2-1; TRBD2 matches at 8 bases. V trimming: 5 bases; J trimming: 4 bases; junction bases outside the gene matches: 7. There are 15 residues in the CDR3. Germline CDR1 reads SEHNR; CDR2 reads FQNEAQ (reference sequence). The sequenced CDR3 bases are TGTGCCAGCAGCGGCAGTGGGACTAGGTACAATGAG. Amino acid sequence: CASSGSGTRYNE. The whole CDR3 protein reads CASSGSGTRYNEQFF.

To note about this clone: The CDR3 end falls 3 residues outside the read, so it is completed with the germline J gene. This chain uses TRBV7-2 with TRBJ1-2; D gene ambiguous. Germline V gene lookup returns CDR1 SGHTA and CDR2 FQGNSA. With 5 bases removed from V and 4 bases from J, the gap between germline ends came to 14 bases. This CDR3 region has 14 residues. CDR3 amino acids: CASSPREAVYGYTF. The sequenced part of the CDR3 DNA is TGTGCCAGCAGCCCTCGTGAAGCCGTCTATGGC.

About this clone: The read finishes 3 residues shy of the CDR3 end, and the germline J gene is used to complete it. The chain has TRBV10-3 and TRBJ2-1; D may be TRBD2 (5 bases). The CDR3 is 11 residues long. CDR1 is ENHRY and CDR2 is SYGVKD in the germline V gene. V shed 6 bases and J shed 9 bases, with 9 bases lying between them. The CDR3 here is CAISPGFEQFF. CDR3 DNA (partial): TGTGCCATCAGCCCGGGGTTTGAG.

As concerns this clone: With the read ending 3 residues before the CDR3 end, the germline J gene is used to fill in that end. The rearrangement links TRBV7-7 to TRBJ2-2; possibly TRBD2 for D (6 bases). The CDR3 covers 14 residues. V was cut by 1 base and J by 3 bases, with 6 bases left in between. Germline values: CDR1 SSHAT, CDR2 FNYEAQ (reference sequence). The CDR3 bases that were read are TGTGCCAGCAGCTTAGAGCGGGACACCGGGGAG. This translates into CASSLERDTGE. Given in full, the CDR3 is CASSLERDTGELFF.

Comment on this clone: The CDR3 goes on 3 residues after the read ends, and that part is filled in from the germline J gene. V gene TRBV27 combines with J gene TRBJ2-1; 10 bases line up with TRBD2. Looked up from germline, CDR1 is MNHEY and CDR2 is SMNVEV (reference sequence). The J segment lost 6 bases and the V segment lost 6 bases, leaving 11 bases of the junction unmatched. This CDR3 has 16 amino acids. The CDR3 region is CASRSSLAGVVNEQFF. CDR3 DNA, as far as it was read: TGTGCCAGCAGGAGCTCCCTAGCGGGAGTAGTCAATGAG.

The CDR3 loop reads CSASETTLRYGYTF. The part of the CDR3 DNA that was read is TGCAGTGCTAGCGAAACTACCCTCCGGTATGGC. The rearrangement joins TRBV20-1 to TRBJ1-2, with D uncertain. The observed sequence ends 3 residues before the CDR3 terminus, with the missing tail filled in from the germline J gene. The CDR3 contains 14 residues. Trimming took 3 bases from V and 5 from J, leaving 16 bases between them. Germline assignment: CDR1 DFQATT and CDR2 SNEGSKA (reference sequence).

As concerns this clone: The read terminates 3 residues before the CDR3 end, so the remaining end is supplied by the germline J gene. This chain uses TRBV7-8 with TRBJ2-2; maybe TRBD2 (5 bases). The CDR3 totals 14 residues. Germline V gene sequence: CDR1 SGHVS, CDR2 FQNEAQ. Trimming stripped 1 base from V and 7 bases from J, with 10 bases between. The CDR3 here is CASSLDRRGGELFF. The sequenced CDR3 bases are TGTGCCAGCAGCTTAGATCGCCGGGGCGGGGAG.

CDR3 bases read: TGTGCCAGCAGCCCCGAGGGACAGGGTAACCATGAG. This translates into CASSPEGQGNHE. The full CDR3 protein reads CASSPEGQGNHEQFF. The J gene is TRBJ2-1, the V gene TRBV5-6, with 9 bases that match TRBD1. The observed sequence ends 3 residues before the CDR3 terminus, with the missing tail filled in from the germline J gene. V lost 4 bases to trimming and J lost 8 bases; unmatched junction nucleotides: 10. The germline V gene encodes CDR1 SGHDT and CDR2 YYEEEE. This CDR3 contains 15 residues.

In the case of this clone: From the germline J gene comes the end of the CDR3, since the read stops 3 residues before it. V gene TRBV7-6 combines with J gene TRBJ1-1, with D perhaps TRBD1 (5 bases). V was shortened by 3 bases and J by 0 bases, with 8 bases between the two germline ends. The CDR3 has 14 residues. CDR1 is SGHVS and CDR2 is FNYEAQ in the germline V gene. This chain's CDR3 is CASSFQGMNTEAFF. The DNA read from the CDR3 is TGTGCCAGCAGCTTTCAGGGAATGAACACTGAA.

Comment on this clone: Read data end 3 residues before the CDR3 end; the end is taken from the germline J gene. The rearrangement joins TRBV20-1 to TRBJ2-5, with 7 bases matching TRBD2. The CDR3 is made up of 13 amino acids. CDR1 DFQATT and CDR2 SNEGSKA come from the germline V gene (reference sequence). CDR3 DNA, as far as it was read: TGCAGTGCTAGAGGGGGCGGGGGAGATACC. It specifies CSARGGGGDT. In full, the CDR3 reads CSARGGGGDTQYF.

On this clone itself: The sequenced fragment ends 3 residues before the CDR3 boundary, so the rest is inferred from the germline J gene. This chain joins TRBV28 and TRBJ2-7; 7 bases match TRBD1. This CDR3 has 13 residues. Germline V gene sequence: CDR1 MDHEN, CDR2 SYDVKM. The trim removed 1 base at V and 5 bases at J, leaving 2 bases unmatched. CDR3 bases read: TGTGCCAGCAGTTTATCCACAGGGGACGAG. Protein product: CASSLSTGDE. The whole CDR3 sequence is CASSLSTGDEQYF.

Concerning this clone itself: The read gets to within 3 residues of the CDR3 end, and the germline J gene fills in the rest. This chain uses TRBV6-1 with TRBJ2-6; TRBD2 might be the D (5 bases). Germline V gene sequence: CDR1 MNHNS, CDR2 SASEGT. Trimming cost V 4 bases and J 4 bases, with 8 bases left between them. The CDR3 length is 14 residues. The CDR3 bases that were read are TGTGCCAGCAGTGGCCCGGGGGGGGCCAACGTC. Its protein is CASSGPGGANV. The CDR3 reads in full as CASSGPGGANVLTF.

Comments on this clone: The read ends 3 residues shy of where the CDR3 ends; the end is completed using the germline J gene. This sequence joins TRBV19 and TRBJ2-1; TRBD1 is a possible D gene (6 bases). The CDR3 spans 13 residues. Germline values: CDR1 LNHDA, CDR2 SQIVND (reference sequence). Deletions cut 3 bases from V and 5 bases from J, with 8 bases between. This CDR3 is CASSMGANNEQFF. CDR3 DNA, as far as it was read: TGTGCCAGTAGTATGGGGGCGAACAATGAG.

Remarks on this clone: Read sequence stops 3 residues before the CDR3 end, and the germline J gene provides the missing end. The chain is built from TRBV19 and TRBJ1-2; possibly TRBD1 for D (6 bases). V lost 9 bases and J lost 3, with 8 bases in between. The CDR3 sequence is 11 residues long. Germline values: CDR1 LNHDA, CDR2 SQIVND (reference sequence). CDR3 residues: CASWTDYGYTF. The CDR3 bases that were read are TGTGCCAGCTGGACAGACTATGGC. The full variable domain, completed using reference TRBV19 and TRBJ1-2, is DGGITQSPKYLFRKEGQNVTLSCEQNLNHDAMYWYRQDPGQGLRLIYYSQIVNDFQKGDIAEGYSVSREKKESFPLTVTSAQKNPTAFYLCASWTDYGYTFGSGTRLTVV.

Notes on this clone: The read ends 3 residues early relative to the CDR3; the germline J gene fills the gap. This chain joins TRBV20-1 and TRBJ2-7, with TRBD2 matching 9 bases. V shed 1 base and J 1 base; nucleotides not matched to a gene: 5. The CDR3 totals 15 residues. The germline V gene encodes CDR1 DFQATT and CDR2 SNEGSKA (reference sequence). The part of the CDR3 DNA that was read is TGCAGTGCTAGAGGGGGTAGCGGGGGATCCTACGAG. It is translated as CSARGGSGGSYE. The whole CDR3 sequence reads CSARGGSGGSYEQYF.

For this clone: The CDR3 end is not reached by the read, which stops 3 residues before it; the germline J gene fills it in. This chain links TRBV5-5 with TRBJ2-7, with 8 bases matching TRBD1. CDR3 size: 15 residues. With 4 bases clipped from V and 2 bases from J, the junction kept 8 bases outside the gene matches. Germline loops: CDR1 SGHKS, CDR2 YYEKEE (reference sequence). CDR3 sequence reads: CASSPSRTGTYEQYF. The covered CDR3 bases are TGTGCCAGCAGCCCTTCCCGGACAGGGACCTACGAG.

For this clone: The read halts 3 residues ahead of the CDR3 end, with the missing end drawn from the germline J gene. The chain uses TRBV19 and TRBJ2-7, with TRBD1 matching over 7 bases. V shed 4 bases, J shed 3 bases, and the junction held 0 bases outside the gene matches. Germline V gene sequence: CDR1 LNHDA, CDR2 SQIVND (reference sequence). The CDR3 is made up of 12 amino acids. The CDR3 reads CASSTGGYEQYF. CDR3 bases read: TGTGCCAGTAGTACAGGGGGCTACGAG.

Note on this clone: The sequenced fragment ends 3 residues before the CDR3 boundary, so the rest is inferred from the germline J gene. This chain joins TRBV24-1 and TRBJ2-3; D gene ambiguous. This CDR3 spans 14 amino acids. Deletions cut 2 bases from V and 6 bases from J, with 11 bases between. Germline V gives CDR1 KGHDR, CDR2 SFDVKD. The CDR3 bases that were read are TGTGCCACCAGTGATTCTCAAAGCGCGGATACG. This sequence encodes CATSDSQSADT. The entire CDR3 reads CATSDSQSADTQYF.

As regards this clone: The CDR3 end falls 3 residues outside the read, so it is completed with the germline J gene. The V gene is TRBV20-1, the J gene TRBJ1-2, with TRBD1 matching over 7 bases. The CDR3 has 13 amino acids. Germline CDR1 and CDR2: DFQATT and SNEGSKA (reference sequence). V gave up 4 bases and J gave up 5 bases; unmatched junction bases: 7. This CDR3 is CSATEPGGYGYTF. CDR3 DNA, as far as it was read: TGCAGTGCTACCGAACCAGGGGGTTATGGC.

Note on this clone: Sequencing ends 3 residues short of the CDR3 end; the germline J gene provides the rest. This chain joins TRBV12-5 and TRBJ2-7; TRBD1 matches at 7 bases. Losses at the gene ends were 4 bases for V and 2 bases for J; bases not matched to a gene: 8. CDR1 and CDR2 (germline): LGHNT, FRNRAP. The CDR3 is made up of 15 amino acids. CDR3 protein: CASGSGQPATYEQYF. The CDR3 DNA, read in part, is TGTGCTAGTGGTTCGGGACAGCCGGCCACCTACGAG.